This entry concerns a single T cell receptor (beta chain). Its antigen is not known. This entry comes from a study of beta chain features in type 1 diabetes. Study-level findings and limits: Researchers report that Type 1 diabetes patients had moderately but significantly shorter TCRB CDR3s across all four CD4+ subsets.

V was trimmed by 6 bases and J by 5 bases, leaving 16 bases between them. Germline V gene sequence: CDR1 MNHNY, CDR2 SVGAGI (reference sequence). The CDR3 is 14 amino acids. Sequenced material consisted of expressed TCRB transcripts (all of the isolated RNA was reverse transcribed). Here immunoSEQ multiplex PCR was the method, and the copy in TCRdb shows in-frame clones only, minus some. Among about 400,000 clones listed, roughly 12% were seen once. This sequence originates from a young woman with type 1 diabetes. This chain uses TRBV6-6 with TRBJ2-5; D possibly corresponds to TRBD2 (7 bases). Sequenced sample: naive CD4+ T cells from blood. CDR3 region: CASSGSGGRETQYF. The CDR3 region has the DNA TGTGCCAGCAGCGGATCGGGGGGCCGGGAGACCCAGTACTTC.